This T cell receptor beta chain is drawn from a study of blood T cell repertoires in COVID-19. Study context: Researchers got acute and convalescent COVID-19 samples from the United States, Italy and Spain.

Looked up from germline, CDR1 is KGHSH and CDR2 is LQKENI. Trimming pared 5 bases from V and 0 bases from J, leaving 13 bases between. This CDR3 comprises 15 residues. Repertoires were generated with immunoSEQ multiplex PCR, while TCRdb's copy carries only in-frame clones and drops some. The profile shows about 130,000 clones, 90% of them singletons. The chain couples TRBV18 to TRBJ1-2, with a tentative D call TRBD1 (6 bases). The clonotype was recovered from a man in his forties or fifties with active COVID-19. The sample was peripheral blood. The CDR3 coding sequence is TGTGCCAGCTCAAGTTACAGGGAACCTAACTATGGCTACACCTTC. It encodes CASSSYREPNYGYTF.